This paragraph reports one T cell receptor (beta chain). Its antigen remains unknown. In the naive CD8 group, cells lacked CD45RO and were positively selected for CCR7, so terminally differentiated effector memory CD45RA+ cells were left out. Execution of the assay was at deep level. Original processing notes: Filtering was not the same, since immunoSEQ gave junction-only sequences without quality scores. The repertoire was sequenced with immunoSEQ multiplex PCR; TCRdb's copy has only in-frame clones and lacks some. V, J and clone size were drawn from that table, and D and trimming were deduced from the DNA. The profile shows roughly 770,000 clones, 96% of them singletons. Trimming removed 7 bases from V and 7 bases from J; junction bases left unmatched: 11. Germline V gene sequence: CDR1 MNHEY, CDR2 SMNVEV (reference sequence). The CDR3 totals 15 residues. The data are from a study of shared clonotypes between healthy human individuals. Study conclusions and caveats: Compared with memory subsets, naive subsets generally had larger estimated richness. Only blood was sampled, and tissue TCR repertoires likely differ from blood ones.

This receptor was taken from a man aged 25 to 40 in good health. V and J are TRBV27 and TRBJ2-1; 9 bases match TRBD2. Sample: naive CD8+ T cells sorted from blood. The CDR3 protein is CASTPGSSGTNEQFF. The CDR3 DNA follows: TGTGCCAGCACCCCTGGGTCTAGCGGGACTAATGAGCAGTTCTTC.